The 8 T cell receptor beta chains below all came from one sample that was sequenced in a study of CD8+ T cells in alopecia areata. Extraction of RNA preceded its reverse transcription into cDNA, which served as the sequencing template. Data came from immunoSEQ multiplex PCR; TCRdb stores just in-frame clones and leaves some out. Altogether about 270,000 clones were found in the sample, and no singletons occur. Cells pooled from cutaneous lymph nodes were sorted on CD4, CD8alpha, NKG2D, NKG2ACE and other markers. Sequencing was done on a sample of CD4+ T cells sorted from a lymph node. All receptors derive from a C3H/HeJ mouse with alopecia areata. As its MHC haplotype, the strain has H2-k.

Of note for this clone: The genes and germline here are from mouse. The read stops 4 residues short of the end of the CDR3; the missing end is completed from the germline J gene. This sample also contains other DNA sequences that code for the same CDR3. The chain carries TRBV1 and TRBJ2-1; 8 positions match TRBD2. V lost 2 bases, J lost 4 bases, and 1 base stayed unmatched. Germline lookup yields CDR1 NSQYPW and CDR2 LRSPGD (reference sequence). The CDR3 extends over 14 amino acids. The CDR3 reads CTCSAPGGYAEQFF. CDR3 DNA, as far as it was read: TGCACCTGCAGTGCACCTGGGGGGTATGCT.

Concerning this clone itself: The genes and germline here are from mouse. The read terminates 4 residues before the CDR3 end, so the remaining end is supplied by the germline J gene. The gene calls are TRBV1 and TRBJ1-2; tentatively, D is TRBD1 (6 bases). The CDR3 contains 15 residues. CDR1 is NSQYPW, CDR2 LRSPGD, per germline (reference sequence). The CDR3 protein is CTCSAAGRGGSDYTF. Incomplete CDR3 DNA: TGCACCTGCAGTGCAGCGGGCAGGGGAGGGTCC.

Ten or more counts support this clone. Gene names are the mouse ones. Read sequence stops 4 residues before the CDR3 end, and the germline J gene provides the missing end. V gene TRBV17 combines with J gene TRBJ2-2; D call uncertain. Germline V gene sequence: CDR1 MNHDT, CDR2 YYDKIL. CDR3 size: 13 residues. Trimming left V 3 bases short and J 3 bases short, with 5 bases between. The DNA read from the CDR3 is TGTGCTAGCAGTAGTTGGTACACCGGG. Its translation is CASSSWYTG. The full CDR3 protein is CASSSWYTGQLYF.

This clone has a handful of counts. The gene names here belong to mouse. The read terminates 4 residues ahead of where the CDR3 ends, so the germline J gene completes it. V gene TRBV13-3 combines with J gene TRBJ2-5; 9 bases are a match to TRBD2. The V gene end was trimmed by 5 bases and the J gene end by 1 base; junction bases not matched to a gene: 2. The germline gives CDR1 NNHDY, CDR2 SYVADS. The CDR3 is 14 amino acids. CDR3 protein: CASSLGGDQDTQYF. CDR3 DNA, as far as it was read: TGTGCCAGCAGCCTGGGGGGGGACCAAGAC.

This clone was recorded a few times. The gene symbols are mouse symbols. Coverage ceases 4 residues before the CDR3 finishes, and the germline J gene fills in the end. The V call is TRBV31, the J call TRBJ2-7, with 8 bases matching TRBD2. With V trimmed by 0 bases and J by 0 bases, 4 bases remained unmatched. CDR3 length equals 15 residues. In germline, CDR1 is GKSSPN, CDR2 SITVG. The part of the CDR3 DNA that was read is TGTGCCTGGAGTCTACCTGGGGGGAGCTCCTAT. As protein: CAWSLPGGSSY. The full CDR3 sequence reads CAWSLPGGSSYEQYF.

This clone came up a few times. The germline and genes are mouse ones. The missing CDR3 end, 4 residues past where the read stops, is filled in from the germline J gene. This sequence joins TRBV19 and TRBJ2-2; tentative D call: TRBD1 (6 bases). Germline V gene sequence: CDR1 FNHDT, CDR2 SITEND (reference sequence). Trimming cost V 2 bases and J 2 bases, with 10 bases left between them. CDR3 length: 15 amino acids. The CDR3 sequence: CASSIPGDNTGQLYF. Partial CDR3 DNA: TGTGCCAGCAGTATCCCAGGGGACAACACCGGG.

This clone has just a few counts. All gene names here are mouse names. The CDR3 goes on 4 residues after the read ends, and that part is filled in from the germline J gene. The chain combines TRBV13-3 with TRBJ2-2; 8 nucleotides align to TRBD1. Losses at the gene ends were 6 bases for V and 3 bases for J; bases not matched to a gene: 4. This CDR3 is built from 14 residues. The V gene's germline CDR1 is NNHDY and CDR2 SYVADS. The CDR3 DNA, read in part, is TGTGCCAGCACGGCAGGGGGCGACACCGGG. Translation: CASTAGGDTG. From start to end, the CDR3 is CASTAGGDTGQLYF.

About this clone: Gene names are the mouse ones. Read coverage stops 4 residues before the CDR3 terminus; the germline J gene supplies the remainder. V is TRBV1 and J is TRBJ2-2; 12 bases line up with TRBD2. This CDR3 is 16 amino acids long. The V gene's germline CDR1 is NSQYPW and CDR2 LRSPGD (reference sequence). Unmatched junction bases numbered 4, after V lost 4 bases and J lost 4 bases. CDR3 residues: CTCSGGLGGPTGQLYF. The CDR3 DNA, read in part, is TGCACCTGCAGTGGGGGACTGGGGGGACCCACCGGG.